This T cell receptor beta chain was captured by sequencing in a study of cytotoxic CD8 clonotypes in ibrutinib-treated CLL. General study points: Stable or contracted on treatment, public clonotypes were also uncommon.

Comments on this clone: Antigen unknown.

Data came from immunoSEQ multiplex PCR; TCRdb stores just in-frame clones and leaves some out. The sample lists roughly 130,000 clones, around 90% occurring once. Between the trimmed V and J ends, which lost 3 bases and 6 bases, there was a span of 6 bases. The CDR3 is made up of 11 amino acids. The germline V gene encodes CDR1 MNHEY and CDR2 SVGAGI. The chain joins TRBV6-5 to TRBJ2-7; the D is unclear. The receptor's source is a human donor with chronic lymphocytic leukemia. Specimen: PBMCs, collected after 12 months of ibrutinib treatment. CDR3 amino acids: CASSYSVEQYF. In DNA form, the CDR3 reads TGTGCCAGCAGTTATTCCGTCGAGCAGTACTTC.